These T cell receptor beta chains were read from a single sample in a study of post-analysis software for immune sequencing data. TCRdb used MiXCR to reprocess the PCR reads, holding one entry per CDR3 protein. The sample contains roughly 730,000 distinct CDR3 sequences, 25% to 30% of which appear only once. Source material: blood. These receptors were collected from a girl aged 5-17 years with multiple sclerosis. CDR3s include the opening cysteine and the closing phenylalanine or tryptophan. The D gene is left open where the match is weak. Some rows mark clone size as missing; the rest say once, few, many or name a class of expanded clone.

-,TRBV7-2,TRBJ2-5,-,TGTGCCAGCAGCTTAGGGGACGGAGGGCGGGAGACCCAGTACTTC,CASSLGDGGRETQYF
few,TRBV7-9,TRBJ2-1,-,TGTGCCAGCAGCTTAGTCGCTGCGGGCTATGAGCAGTTCTTC,CASSLVAAGYEQFF
-,TRBV12-3/TRBV12-4,TRBJ2-6,-,TGTGCCAGCACCCCTGAGGGGGACGTCCTGACTTTC,CASTPEGDVLTF
-,TRBV12-3/TRBV12-4,TRBJ2-6,-,TGTGCCAGCAGTTCTAGGGCAGGGGGGAGTGCTGGGGCCAACGTCCTGACTTTC,CASSSRAGGSAGANVLTF
few,TRBV7-8,TRBJ1-6,-,TGTGCCAGCATGGGGAGGGGAAATTCACCCCTCCACTTT,CASMGRGNSPLHF
-,TRBV10-3,TRBJ1-1,TRBD1,TGTGCCATCAGTGATAGGACAGGGACCACTGAAGCTTTCTTT,CAISDRTGTTEAFF
few,TRBV6-5,TRBJ1-1,TRBD1,TGTGCCAGCAGTTGGGGGACAGGTGAAGCTTTCTTT,CASSWGTGEAFF
-,TRBV29-1,TRBJ1-2,-,TGCAGCGCCTCGGGACCGACTAACCGTGGCTACACCTTC,CSASGPTNRGYTF
few,TRBV5-1,TRBJ2-3,-,TGCGCCAGCAGCGGTGGGGGTGAGTTTGCAGATACGCAGTATTTT,CASSGGGEFADTQYF
-,TRBV28,TRBJ2-3,-,TGTGCCAGCAGTTTCCCTGGGAAATTAGCGGACACAGATACGCAGTATTTT,CASSFPGKLADTDTQYF